One sample yielded the 17 T cell receptor beta chains listed below, sequenced in a study of CD8 T cells in ankylosing spondylitis. Each CDR3 protein gets one entry after TCRdb re-called the 5' RACE reads with MiXCR. Of a few hundred thousand distinct CDR3 sequences in the sample, around 20% were seen once. General observations from the study: Blood of patients with ankylosing spondylitis appeared to be characterized by a TCR beta motif of several highly homologous variants.

No antigens are known for them. The sample taken for sequencing was blood, either unsorted or a sorted T cell fraction (not recorded which). Receptor source: a male donor with ankylosing spondylitis.

This clonotype was counted only a few times. V and J are TRBV3-1 and TRBJ1-1; no firm D call. From germline, CDR1 is LGHDT and CDR2 YNNKEL (reference sequence). This CDR3 has 17 residues. Trimming shortened V by 0 bases and J by 1 base, and 15 bases separated the two germline ends. CDR3 DNA: TGTGCCAGCAGCCAAGATTTAGGGTGGAGGGAGAACACTGAAGCTTTCTTT. This sequence encodes CASSQDLGWRENTEAFF.

This clonotype has only a few counts. The chain couples TRBV20-1 to TRBJ1-1; 7 nucleotides agree with TRBD1. V lost 3 bases and J lost 4; bases outside the gene matches: 5. This CDR3 has 13 residues. The germline V gene encodes CDR1 DFQATT and CDR2 SNEGSKA (reference sequence). CDR3 protein: CSARYRGSTEAFF. As DNA, the CDR3 is TGCAGTGCTAGGTACAGGGGAAGCACTGAAGCTTTCTTT.

The chain has TRBV14 and TRBJ1-4; D not certain. The CDR3 has 15 residues. The V gene's germline CDR1 is SGHDN and CDR2 FVKESK. V was clipped by 1 base and J by 7 bases, with 13 bases between them. CDR3 nucleotide sequence: TGTGCCAGCAGCCAAGCCGTCATTTCGGGTGAAAAACTGTTTTTT. This encodes CASSQAVISGEKLFF.

This clonotype was picked up many times. The chain has TRBV4-2 and TRBJ2-1, with D hard to call. In germline, CDR1 is LGHNA, CDR2 YNFKEQ. V was trimmed by 5 bases and J by 2 bases, leaving 10 bases between them. The CDR3 spans 14 residues. The CDR3 here is CASSSNHPYNEQFF. The CDR3 DNA reads TGTGCCAGCAGCTCCAATCACCCCTACAATGAGCAGTTCTTC.

This clonotype was observed many times. This chain's CDR3 is CSARLAVSSYNEQFF. The CDR3 DNA is TGCAGTGCTAGACTGGCAGTCAGCTCCTACAATGAGCAGTTCTTC. V usage is TRBV20-1 and J usage is TRBJ2-1; D uncertain. This CDR3 is 15 amino acids long. The germline CDR1 and CDR2 sequences are DFQATT and SNEGSKA (reference sequence). The V end lost 2 bases, the J end lost 0 bases, and 11 bases lay between the germline ends.

This clonotype was picked up a small number of times. This chain connects TRBV5-1 to TRBJ2-7, with TRBD1 as a possible D gene (6 bases). Per germline, CDR1 SGHRS and CDR2 YFSETQ. V was trimmed by 1 base and J by 1 base, leaving 9 bases between them. This CDR3 has 14 residues. The CDR3 spells CASSLRDTSYEQYF. CDR3 bases: TGCGCCAGCAGCTTGCGGGACACTTCCTACGAGCAGTACTTC.

The V call is TRBV28, the J call TRBJ2-7; 7 bases are shared with TRBD1. V shed 1 base, J shed 2 bases, and the junction held 8 bases outside the gene matches. Germline CDR1 reads MDHEN; CDR2 reads SYDVKM. The CDR3 is 16 residues long. This CDR3 is CASSLFSWDSTYEQYF. In nucleotides, the CDR3 is TGTGCCAGCAGTTTATTTTCTTGGGACAGCACCTACGAGCAGTACTTC.

This clonotype was counted between two and nine times. This chain uses TRBV25-1 with TRBJ2-7; 13 positions agree with TRBD2. This CDR3 has 16 amino acids. V shed 6 bases and J 0 bases; nucleotides not matched to a gene: 5. Germline loops: CDR1 MGHDK, CDR2 SYGVNS. For the CDR3, the DNA is TGTGCCAGCAGCCAAGGACTAGCGGGAGTCTCCTACGAGCAGTACTTC. Protein product: CASSQGLAGVSYEQYF.

The genes are TRBV7-2 and TRBJ2-7; a weak D match, TRBD1 (5 bases). Trimming took 5 bases from V and 2 from J, leaving 16 bases between them. The CDR3 covers 15 residues. Germline CDR1 and CDR2: SGHTA and FQGNSA. DNA of the CDR3: TGTGCCAGCAGCCCTAGAGGACAACTTCCCTACGAGCAGTACTTC. Its translation: CASSPRGQLPYEQYF.

The sample holds one count of this clonotype. This chain links TRBV6-1 with TRBJ2-2; 8 bases map to TRBD1. J was trimmed by 4 bases and V by 5 bases; bases with no gene match: 6. The CDR3 is 15 residues long. Germline values: CDR1 MNHNS, CDR2 SASEGT. The CDR3 nucleotides read TGTGCCAGCAGTACAGGACAGGGCATCACCGGGGAGCTGTTTTTT. Amino acids: CASSTGQGITGELFF.

V usage is TRBV7-6 and J usage is TRBJ1-5; 9 positions agree with TRBD1. This CDR3 has 17 amino acids. The trim removed 5 bases at V and 6 bases at J, leaving 14 bases unmatched. Germline lookup yields CDR1 SGHVS and CDR2 FNYEAQ. In nucleotides, the CDR3 is TGTGCCAGCAGCCTGGAAACAGGGGGCGATCAAAGTCAGCCCCAGCATTTT. Protein: CASSLETGGDQSQPQHF. The variable domain in full, completed from reference TRBV7-6 and TRBJ1-5, reads GAGVSQSPRYKVTKRGQDVALRCDPISGHVSLYWYRQALGQGPEFLTYFNYEAQQDKSGLPNDRFSAERPEGSISTLTIQRTEQRDSAMYRCASSLETGGDQSQPQHFGDGTRLSIL.

This clonotype was detected only a few times. The genes are TRBV9 and TRBJ2-3; D uncertain. V lost 5 bases, J lost 0 bases, and 7 bases lay in between. CDR3 length: 13 amino acids. CDR1 is SGDLS and CDR2 is YYNGEE in the germline V gene. CDR3 DNA: TGTGCCAGCAGTGTCAGGAGCACAGATACGCAGTATTTT. Translation: CASSVRSTDTQYF.

This chain joins TRBV20-1 and TRBJ1-2; TRBD1 matches 7 bases. Trimming cost V 5 bases and J 7 bases; bases outside gene matches: 4. Germline lookup yields CDR1 DFQATT and CDR2 SNEGSKA (reference sequence). There are 11 residues in the CDR3. The CDR3 loop is CSAPTGLGYTF. The CDR3 region has the DNA TGCAGTGCTCCGACAGGGCTTGGCTACACCTTC.

The chain links TRBV29-1 to TRBJ1-2; the D gene is possibly TRBD1 (6 bases). Trimming took 0 bases from V and 0 from J, leaving 14 bases between them. The CDR3 is made up of 16 amino acids. The germline CDR1 and CDR2 sequences are SQVTM and ANQGSEA. The CDR3 DNA is TGCAGCGTTGAAGATTGGGGGCGGAGAGCTAACTATGGCTACACCTTC. It specifies CSVEDWGRRANYGYTF. The full variable domain, rest sourced from reference TRBV29-1 and TRBJ1-2, is SAVISQKPSRDICQRGTSLTIQCQVDSQVTMMFWYRQQPGQSLTLIATANQGSEATYESGFVIDKFPISRPNLTFSTLTVSNMSPEDSSIYLCSVEDWGRRANYGYTFGSGTRLTVV.

This clonotype was seen a few times. The chain employs TRBV14 and TRBJ2-1; 10 nucleotides line up with TRBD2. V lost 2 bases to trimming and J lost 7 bases; unmatched junction nucleotides: 2. The germline V gene encodes CDR1 SGHDN and CDR2 FVKESK. This CDR3 contains 14 residues. The CDR3 spells CASSQLAGVNEQFF. In DNA form, the CDR3 reads TGTGCCAGCAGCCAACTAGCGGGAGTTAATGAGCAGTTCTTC.

In its sample, this clonotype was seen a few times. CDR3 residues: CASSEYGQGGSSPLHF. The CDR3 nucleotides read TGTGCCAGCAGTGAATATGGCCAGGGGGGAAGTTCACCCCTCCACTTT. The rearrangement links TRBV25-1 to TRBJ1-6; 7 bases map to TRBD1. Germline-derived CDR1 and CDR2 are MGHDK and SYGVNS. With V trimmed by 0 bases and J by 9 bases, 8 bases remained unmatched. The CDR3 runs to 16 residues.

Only a few counts were recorded for this clonotype. The J gene is TRBJ2-5, the V gene TRBV4-2; TRBD2 matches 7 bases. This CDR3 comprises 16 residues. The V gene end was trimmed by 1 base and the J gene end by 1 base; junction bases not matched to a gene: 6. CDR1 is LGHNA and CDR2 is YNFKEQ in the germline V gene. DNA for the CDR3: TGTGCCAGCAGCCAAGTTTACGGGAGGACCCAAGAGACCCAGTACTTC. Translation gives CASSQVYGRTQETQYF.